This T cell receptor beta chain emerged from a study of control samples from healthy donors and cancer patients. The V and J ends lost 6 bases and 5 bases, in that order; junction bases with no gene match: 5. CDR1 and CDR2 from the germline V gene are MDHEN and SYDVKM. This CDR3 spans 13 amino acids. TCRdb keeps only in-frame clones here, not all; method: immunoSEQ multiplex PCR. Of around 110,000 clones in the sample, 85% to 95% were seen once. V is TRBV28 and J is TRBJ2-5, with 8 bases matching TRBD2. The sequenced material came from blood. The TCR comes from a man younger than 40 in good health. CDR3 DNA: TGTGCCAGCAGATATAGCGGGGTTGAGACCCAGTACTTC. Encoded protein: CASRYSGVETQYF.